These 17 T cell receptor beta chains originate from one sample sequenced in a study of T-cell reconstitution after alpha-beta-depleted transplantation in children. The TCRbeta library was prepared with unique molecular identifiers. Via MiXCR, TCRdb re-called the PCR reads, giving one row per CDR3 protein. The sample lists roughly 250,000 distinct CDR3 sequences; under 9.5% were seen once. This specimen consisted of PBMCs, mostly from graft donor cells, obtained 180 days after TCRalphabeta/CD19-depleted stem cell transplant. Receptor source: a male patient between 5 and 17 years old who had a stem cell transplant for acute lymphoblastic leukemia, so the T cells may come from the graft donor.

This clonotype was found many times. The chain has TRBV7-9 and TRBJ2-1; D ambiguous. V shed 5 bases and J shed 12 bases, with 2 bases lying between them. The CDR3 is made up of 8 amino acids. Germline values: CDR1 SEHNR, CDR2 FQNEAQ (reference sequence). CDR3 sequence (DNA): TGTGCCAGCAGCCCGCAGTTCTTC. As protein: CASSPQFF.

This chain links TRBV7-6 with TRBJ2-2; 8 positions agree with TRBD2. The V gene end was trimmed by 7 bases and the J gene end by 6 bases; junction bases not matched to a gene: 13. Germline loops: CDR1 SGHVS, CDR2 FNYEAQ. The CDR3 runs 16 residues. This CDR3 reads CASTLEAGGPSGELFF. DNA of the CDR3: TGTGCCAGCACCCTCGAGGCGGGGGGCCCCTCCGGGGAGCTGTTTTTT.

This clonotype was counted ten times or more. The chain combines TRBV12-3 or TRBV12-4 with TRBJ1-5, with D possibly TRBD1 on 5 matching bases. V lost 6 bases and J lost 3, with 12 bases in between. The length of the CDR3 is 14 residues. The CDR3 nucleotides read TGTGCCAGCAGCCTTTCGGGGACCAATCAGCCCCAGCATTTT. It specifies CASSLSGTNQPQHF.

To note about this clonotype: Just one base apart from a much larger clone, this may be a read error. The V and J genes are TRBV4-2 and TRBJ2-7; no clear D gene. The V end lost 4 bases, the J end lost 7 bases, and 17 bases lay between the germline ends. Germline V gene sequence: CDR1 LGHNA, CDR2 YNFKEQ. The CDR3 is made up of 14 amino acids. CDR3 loop: CASSPSGPFVEQYF. CDR3 nucleotides: TGTGCCAGCAGCCCCTCCGGACCGTTCGTGGAGCAGTACTTC.

This clonotype has ten or more counts. This chain uses TRBV7-2 with TRBJ2-7, with D perhaps matching TRBD1 (6 bases). V was clipped by 1 base and J by 3 bases, with 13 bases between them. The CDR3 is 15 residues long. CDR1 is SGHTA, CDR2 FQGNSA, per germline. DNA for the CDR3: TGTGCCAGCAGCTTAGAAGGACAGTCCTACTACGAGCAGTACTTC. Its protein is CASSLEGQSYYEQYF.

This clonotype has ten or more counts. J is TRBJ1-2 and V is TRBV12-3 or TRBV12-4; 8 positions match TRBD1. Trimming removed 9 bases from V and 8 bases from J; junction bases left unmatched: 17. The CDR3 is 15 amino acids. The CDR3 coding sequence is TGTGCCAGTCAAGGACAGGGAGGAGGTTTAGGCGGCTACACCTTC. Its translation is CASQGQGGGLGGYTF.

Many counts were recorded for this clonotype. This chain uses TRBV10-3 with TRBJ2-7; 7 bases match TRBD2. V shed 8 bases, J shed 3 bases, and the junction held 4 bases outside the gene matches. The CDR3 consists of 12 residues. Germline CDR1 reads ENHRY; CDR2 reads SYGVKD. CDR3 bases: TGTGCCATCGGAGCGGGGCACTACGAGCAGTACTTC. It specifies CAIGAGHYEQYF.

Many counts were recorded for this clonotype. The chain combines TRBV5-4 with TRBJ1-2, with 8 bases identical to TRBD1. This CDR3 is 14 amino acids long. After removal of 4 bases from V and 4 bases from J, the junction contained 6 bases not matched to a gene. The germline V gene has CDR1 SGHNT and CDR2 YYREEE (reference sequence). The CDR3 nucleotides are TGTGCCAGCAGCGACTCCGGGACAGGCTATGGCTACACCTTC. Amino acid sequence: CASSDSGTGYGYTF.

This clonotype has a count of ten or more. The chain employs TRBV12-3 or TRBV12-4 and TRBJ1-5; a possible D gene is TRBD1 (6 bases). The CDR3 runs to 14 residues. V was cut by 4 bases and J by 5 bases, with 12 bases left in between. The CDR3 is CASSSDRRYQPQHF. The CDR3 DNA reads TGTGCCAGCAGTTCCGACAGGCGTTATCAGCCCCAGCATTTT.

This clonotype was recorded at least ten times. The chain recombines TRBV18 with TRBJ1-1, with D hard to call. The CDR3 covers 15 residues. With 0 bases removed from V and 4 bases from J, the gap between germline ends came to 12 bases. Germline V gene lookup returns CDR1 KGHSH and CDR2 LQKENI. CDR3 in amino acids: CASSPPIGIGTEAFF. As DNA, the CDR3 is TGTGCCAGCTCACCACCGATCGGGATAGGCACTGAAGCTTTCTTT.

This clonotype was recorded many times. CDR3 sequence reads: CASSQGGFNTEAFF. In nucleotides, the CDR3 is TGTGCCAGCAGCCAGGGGGGGTTTAACACTGAAGCTTTCTTT. J is TRBJ1-1 and V is TRBV3-1, with D perhaps matching TRBD1 (5 bases). In germline, CDR1 is LGHDT, CDR2 YNNKEL (reference sequence). V lost 3 bases to trimming and J lost 2 bases, with 10 bases between them. The CDR3 sequence is 14 residues long.

This clonotype has at least ten counts. The DNA of the CDR3 is TGTGCCACCCGAGTCCACACCGGGGAGCTGTTTTTT. Translating gives CATRVHTGELFF. This chain links TRBV7-6 with TRBJ2-2; D remains unclear. Germline CDR1 reads SGHVS; CDR2 reads FNYEAQ. The CDR3 is 12 residues long. The V end was cut by 10 bases, the J end by 3 bases, with 9 bases between.

This clonotype showed up many times. DNA of the CDR3: TGTGCCAGCAGTTGGGGACAGGGGTCGAAGGAGCAGTACTTC. It encodes CASSWGQGSKEQYF. The J gene is TRBJ2-7, the V gene TRBV27; TRBD1 aligns across 10 bases. The junction had 7 bases not matched to a gene; V was cut back by 4 bases and J by 7 bases. CDR3 length: 14 amino acids. The germline CDR1 and CDR2 sequences are MNHEY and SMNVEV (reference sequence).

This clonotype appeared many times. The chain links TRBV20-1 to TRBJ2-7; 8 nucleotides match TRBD1. The CDR3 has 12 residues. Germline V CDR1 and CDR2: DFQATT, SNEGSKA (reference sequence). With 1 base clipped from V and 6 bases from J, the junction kept 2 bases outside the gene matches. CDR3 in amino acids: CSARAGQGEQYF. The CDR3 bases are TGCAGTGCTAGAGCCGGACAGGGCGAGCAGTACTTC.

Ten or more counts support this clonotype. This sequence joins TRBV13 and TRBJ1-2; possible D gene TRBD1, 5 bases. This CDR3 is 16 amino acids long. Trimming removed 4 bases from V and 0 bases from J, with 15 bases in between. Germline CDR1 is PRHDT and CDR2 is FYEKMQ (reference sequence). The CDR3 is CASSSRDLGTNYGYTF. The CDR3 DNA reads as TGTGCCAGCAGCTCAAGGGACCTGGGGACTAACTATGGCTACACCTTC.

This clonotype was counted many times. V is TRBV5-1 and J is TRBJ1-2; tentatively, D is TRBD1 (5 bases). Germline CDR1 SGHRS, CDR2 YFSETQ. The germline V and J ends were trimmed by 0 bases and 5 bases, with 11 bases remaining between them. This CDR3 has 14 residues. CDR3 protein: CASSLGDEGYGYTF. CDR3 nucleotide sequence: TGCGCCAGCAGCTTGGGGGACGAGGGATATGGCTACACCTTC.

This clonotype came up a few times. The chain employs TRBV20-1 and TRBJ2-3; TRBD2 matches at 8 bases. The CDR3 is 15 residues long. V lost 0 bases to trimming and J lost 0 bases; unmatched junction nucleotides: 2. The germline V gene encodes CDR1 DFQATT and CDR2 SNEGSKA (reference sequence). The CDR3 loop is CSAREASGSTDTQYF. Written as DNA, the CDR3 is TGCAGTGCTAGAGAAGCTAGCGGGAGCACAGATACGCAGTATTTT.